The entry below describes one T cell receptor (beta chain). Its recognized antigen is unknown. Base qualities are not recorded, but no much larger clone differs from it by a single base. This entry comes from a study of OX40 agonist ivuxolimab in advanced cancers. For the study in its entirety: The costimulatory receptor OX40 (CD134) was targeted by ivuxolimab, a fully human IgG2 agonistic monoclonal antibody. Intravenous ivuxolimab was administered to patients every 2 weeks at six dose levels: 0.01, 0.1, 0.3, 1.5, 3 and 10 mg/kg. Prior anti-PD-1, anti-PD-L1 or anti-CTLA-4 therapy was permitted, and checkpoint inhibitors had been received by less than 45% of dose-escalation patients. Partial responses occurred in three dose-escalation patients, of whom one had hepatocellular carcinoma and two had cutaneous melanoma. The dose-escalation cohort was 82.7% male with a mean age of around 64 years, ranging from roughly 23 to 90. Of the roughly 54 dose-escalation patients, hepatocellular carcinoma was present in about 20, melanoma in roughly 15, renal cell carcinoma in 9 and head and neck cancer in 9. The paper reports the monotherapy dose-escalation portion (N of about 56 patients) of the phase I ivuxolimab trial. The point of sequencing TCRbeta in the periphery was to test whether ivuxolimab changed TCR sequence diversity and drove clonal T-cell expansion. General conclusions and limits of the study: In partial responders in the 0.1-3.0 mg/kg groups, normalized peripheral clonal expansion was found to be among the lowest, especially among CD8+ T cells. The antigen specificity of the clonally expanded peripheral T cells was not determined. Low levels of normalized T-cell clonal expansion were also shown by some nonresponding patients. Clonal expansion of both CD4+ and CD8+ blood T cells was observed from baseline to week 6 at doses 0.1 to 3.0 mg/kg. After ivuxolimab, more expanded clones were found on average in CD8+ T cells than in CD4+ T cells.

To sequence the TCRbeta CDR3 region, genomic DNA was isolated from the sorted cells. The immunoSEQ Assay was used to sequence the TCRbeta CDR3 regions. The immuneACCESS repertoire file appears here via TCRdb, limited to in-frame rearrangements. These files lack a portion of the clones; in checked studies, under half of the deficit traces to unresolved V genes, and the cause of the others is not known. The sample table lists 65,000 to 95,000 clones, 85% to 90% of them with a count of one. 0.65% to 0.95% of the sample comes from the top ten. Reading from cysteine to phenylalanine, the CDR3 counts 14 amino acids. The CDR3 DNA has 42 bases and is translated from base 1. The germline V gene specifies SGHAT as CDR1 and FQNNGV as CDR2. Trimming leaves V shorter by 0 bases and J shorter by 9 bases, with the junction holding 5 bases beyond the gene matches. Patients with autoimmune disease history or receiving systemic immunosuppression were excluded from the trial. In every dose cohort, peripheral blood was drawn for TCR sequencing at baseline, cycle 4 day 1, and cycle 7 day 1. Samples came from an open-label, multicenter, first-in-human phase I dose-escalation trial of ivuxolimab. Adults with locally advanced or metastatic melanoma, renal cell, hepatocellular, or head and neck squamous cell carcinoma were enrolled in the trial. CD4+ and CD8+ T cells were sorted separately from peripheral blood before TCR sequencing.

The sample was CD4+ or CD8+ T cells sorted from blood, taken in a trial of the OX40 agonist ivuxolimab. The clonotype was recovered from an adult with an advanced solid tumor such as melanoma, head and neck, liver or kidney cancer. The V gene is TRBV11-2 and the J gene is TRBJ2-1; 7 central bases correspond to TRBD2. The nucleotide sequence is given as TGTGCCAGCAGCTTAGAAAGACTAGCTTTTGAGCAGTTCTTC. It codes for CASSLERLAFEQFF.